This T cell receptor beta chain was recovered during a study of T cell responses to AZD1222 COVID-19 vaccine. Study details: It was second doses at about 4 or about 12 weeks that were pooled. Overall study findings and caveats: Donors in the cohort were predominantly white British and more often female, and clonal diversity was possibly underestimated. Across spike, vaccine-associated CD4 TCRs were found, dominant at 160-218 and 743-854.

Measured with immunoSEQ multiplex PCR; TCRdb has only the in-frame clones, and not every one. The data hold roughly 130,000 clones, with 70% to 90% observed a single time. This clone has a handful of counts. Its cognate antigen is unknown. Germline-derived CDR1 and CDR2 are SGHVS and FNYEAQ. The V end was cut by 5 bases, the J end by 5 bases, with 15 bases between. The CDR3 is 15 residues long. This receptor was identified in an adult in good health. The chain links TRBV7-6 to TRBJ2-2; no clear D. This sample comprised peripheral blood, obtained on day 0 of AZD1222 vaccination. CDR3 in DNA: TGTGCCAGCAGCCCAATCCTCGTGGTTACCGGGGAGCTGTTTTTT. It is translated as CASSPILVVTGELFF.